One sample yielded the 32 T cell receptor beta chains listed below, sequenced in a study of beta chain features in type 1 diabetes. Expressed TCRB transcripts were sequenced because the isolated RNA had all been reverse transcribed beforehand. Here immunoSEQ multiplex PCR was the method, and the copy in TCRdb shows in-frame clones only, minus some. This sample has under 250,000 clones, with 14% found just once. Material for sequencing was naive CD4+ T cells from blood. The origin of the receptors is a woman aged 40 to 50 in good health.

Only a few counts were recorded for this clone. This rearrangement joins TRBV14 to TRBJ2-6; possibly TRBD1 for D (6 bases). V shed 4 bases and J shed 0 bases, with 13 bases lying between them. CDR1 and CDR2 from the germline V gene are SGHDN and FVKESK. This CDR3 has 17 residues. CDR3 protein: CASSPLDRSSGANVLTF. The CDR3 DNA sequence: TGTGCCAGCAGCCCCCTCGACAGGTCCTCTGGGGCCAACGTCCTGACTTTC.

This clone was seen only a few times. The chain combines TRBV5-6 with TRBJ2-5; D is ambiguous. Trimming took 4 bases from V and 7 from J, leaving 14 bases between them. Germline values: CDR1 SGHDT, CDR2 YYEEEE. CDR3 size: 13 residues. The CDR3 nucleotides are TGTGCCAGCAGCAGCCTCGCTCCGGGGACCCAGTACTTC. This gives the protein CASSSLAPGTQYF.

The rearrangement joins TRBV6-5 to TRBJ2-7; 7 bases line up with TRBD1. Germline V gene lookup returns CDR1 MNHEY and CDR2 SVGAGI. This CDR3 spans 15 amino acids. The V gene end was trimmed by 4 bases and the J gene end by 2 bases; junction bases not matched to a gene: 8. The CDR3 DNA reads TGTGCCAGCAGTTCGGCCGGGACAGCCACCTACGAGCAGTACTTC. It is translated as CASSSAGTATYEQYF.

Regarding this clone: Compared with germline, one end of the junction differs, possibly owing to a read error. V and J are TRBV18 and TRBJ1-5; tentatively, D is TRBD1 (6 bases). This CDR3 contains 14 residues. Germline loops: CDR1 KGHSH, CDR2 LQKENI. CDR3 DNA sequence: TGTGCCAGCTCACGAGGACAGCTTAATCACCCCCAGCATTTT. Encoded protein: CASSRGQLNHPQHF.

This clone has a handful of counts. The J gene is TRBJ2-1, the V gene TRBV21-1; the table's D call, TRBD2, has no DNA check behind it. TRBV21-1 is recorded as a pseudogene. This CDR3 is built from 15 residues. CDR3 amino acids: CASSTLAESYNEQFF. CDR3 DNA: TGTGCCAGCAGCACCCTAGCCGAATCCTACAATGAGCAGTTCTTC.

The chain recombines TRBV7-9 with TRBJ1-5; D may be TRBD1 (6 bases). Trimming pared 0 bases from V and 4 bases from J, leaving 13 bases between. CDR3 length: 16 amino acids. Germline V gene sequence: CDR1 SEHNR, CDR2 FQNEAQ (reference sequence). The CDR3 bases are TGTGCCAGCAGCTTAGCGATAGGGGGTTATAATCAGCCCCAGCATTTT. Amino acids: CASSLAIGGYNQPQHF. Looking up the rest from reference TRBV7-9 and TRBJ1-5 gives the full variable domain: DTGVSQNPRHKITKRGQNVTFRCDPISEHNRLYWYRQTLGQGPEFLTYFQNEAQLEKSRLLSDRFSAERPKGSFSTLEIQRTEQGDSAMYLCASSLAIGGYNQPQHFGDGTRLSIL.

This clone appeared a few times. The V call is TRBV1, the J call TRBJ2-7; the table's D gene call, TRBD2, was not cross checked with the DNA. TRBV1 corresponds to a pseudogene. This CDR3 has 14 amino acids. CDR3 in DNA: TGCACCAGCAGGATTAGCGGGGGGGCCTACGAGCAGTACTTC. Encoded protein: CTSRISGGAYEQYF.

With regard to this clone: One junction end disagrees with the germline gene, perhaps due to a read error. This chain links TRBV7-7 with TRBJ2-3; 9 positions agree with TRBD2. This CDR3 is 15 amino acids long. Germline-derived CDR1 and CDR2 are SSHAT and FNYEAQ (reference sequence). In nucleotides, the CDR3 is TGTGCTAGCAGCGGAGGGCGGGGGGGCCGAGATACGCAGTATTTT. It is translated as CASSGGRGGRDTQYF.

This chain uses TRBV7-9 with TRBJ1-4; D perhaps matches TRBD1 (5 bases). CDR3 length: 13 residues. The V gene's germline CDR1 is SEHNR and CDR2 FQNEAQ (reference sequence). V lost 5 bases and J lost 6, with 10 bases in between. As DNA, the CDR3 is TGTGCCAGCAGCCAACGACAGTATGAAAAACTGTTTTTT. Encoded protein: CASSQRQYEKLFF.

The chain combines TRBV9 with TRBJ1-2; D ambiguous. The germline V gene encodes CDR1 SGDLS and CDR2 YYNGEE. The length of the CDR3 is 16 residues. V gave up 4 bases and J gave up 3 bases, with 19 bases separating them. The CDR3 region has the DNA TGTGCCAGCAGCTCCTCCGGGCGGGGAGTCGACTATGGCTACACCTTC. Translation: CASSSSGRGVDYGYTF.

The chain has TRBV6-1 and TRBJ1-2; 8 positions agree with TRBD1. The CDR3 totals 13 residues. Germline CDR1 is MNHNS and CDR2 is SASEGT. With V trimmed by 9 bases and J by 5 bases, 8 bases remained unmatched. CDR3 DNA: TGTGCCAGTAAGACAGGGGCGGAATATGGCTACACCTTC. It yields the protein CASKTGAEYGYTF.

This clone was detected ten times or more. This rearrangement joins TRBV13 to TRBJ1-6, with 7 bases that match TRBD1. Germline CDR1 reads PRHDT; CDR2 reads FYEKMQ (reference sequence). The junction had 7 bases not matched to a gene; V was cut back by 4 bases and J by 7 bases. This CDR3 is 15 amino acids long. Here the CDR3 DNA reads TGTGCCAGCAGCTCCAGGACAGGCTTCAATTCACCCCTCCACTTT. It codes for CASSSRTGFNSPLHF.

The chain joins TRBV5-1 to TRBJ2-1; 7 bases are shared with TRBD1. The germline gives CDR1 SGHRS, CDR2 YFSETQ. The CDR3 runs 15 residues. V shed 3 bases and J 5 bases; nucleotides not matched to a gene: 8. CDR3 bases: TGCGCCAGCAGCTCGGCCGGGACAGCAAACAATGAGCAGTTCTTC. This encodes CASSSAGTANNEQFF.

The J gene is TRBJ2-7, the V gene TRBV9, with D possibly being TRBD1 (5 bases). Per germline, CDR1 SGDLS and CDR2 YYNGEE. V was trimmed by 2 bases and J by 4 bases, leaving 13 bases between them. This CDR3 is 14 amino acids long. The CDR3 region is CASSVGQGYYEQYF. CDR3 DNA: TGTGCCAGCAGCGTCGGGCAGGGTTATTACGAGCAGTACTTC. The complete variable domain, with remaining parts taken from reference TRBV9 and TRBJ2-7, reads DSGVTQTPKHLITATGQRVTLRCSPRSGDLSVYWYQQSLDQGLQFLIQYYNGEERAKGNILERFSAQQFPDLHSELNLSSLELGDSALYFCASSVGQGYYEQYFGPGTRLTVT.

This clone was seen a handful of times. The J gene is TRBJ1-1, the V gene TRBV6-6; possible D gene TRBD1, 6 bases. V was shortened by 2 bases and J by 7 bases, with 11 bases between the two germline ends. Per germline, CDR1 MNHNY and CDR2 SVGAGI (reference sequence). The CDR3 consists of 13 residues. CDR3 region: CASSYLGQSEAFF. The CDR3 bases are TGTGCCAGCAGTTACCTCGGACAGAGTGAAGCTTTCTTT.

This clone was counted between two and nine times. V usage is TRBV25-1 and J usage is TRBJ2-5; 7 bases agree with TRBD2. The CDR3 contains 16 residues. Germline loops: CDR1 MGHDK, CDR2 SYGVNS. V was clipped by 3 bases and J by 0 bases; unmatched bases: 7. CDR3 coding DNA: TGTGCCAGCAGTGACCTTAAGACTAGCTACCAAGAGACCCAGTACTTC. It yields the protein CASSDLKTSYQETQYF. Using reference TRBV25-1 and TRBJ2-5 for the parts outside the CDR3, the full variable domain is EADIYQTPRYLVIGTGKKITLECSQTMGHDKMYWYQQDPGMELHLIHYSYGVNSTEKGDLSSESTVSRIRTEHFPLTLESARPSHTSQYLCASSDLKTSYQETQYFGPGTRLLVL.

J is TRBJ2-1 and V is TRBV5-1; tentatively, D is TRBD1 (6 bases). Germline loops: CDR1 SGHRS, CDR2 YFSETQ. There are 15 residues in the CDR3. The V and J ends lost 8 bases and 1 base respectively, with 16 bases between them. CDR3 region: CASSTGTQSYNEQFF. The CDR3 nucleotides read TGCGCCAGTTCGACCGGGACACAATCCTACAATGAGCAGTTCTTC. Supplemented by reference TRBV5-1 and TRBJ2-1, the full variable domain reads KAGVTQTPRYLIKTRGQQVTLSCSPISGHRSVSWYQQTPGQGLQFLFEYFSETQRNKGNFPGRFSGRQFSNSRSEMNVSTLELGDSALYLCASSTGTQSYNEQFFGPGTRLTVL.

The rearrangement links TRBV23-1 to TRBJ1-5; TRBD1 aligns across 7 bases. TRBV23-1 is flagged as an ORF with uncertain function. The CDR3 loop spans 16 amino acids. CDR3 nucleotide sequence: TGCCCGAGCCGTCGGACAGGCCACTATAGCAATCAGCCCCAGCATTTT. Translation: CPSRRTGHYSNQPQHF.

The rearrangement joins TRBV5-4 to TRBJ2-3, with TRBD2 identical over 7 bases. The trim removed 4 bases at V and 5 bases at J, leaving 10 bases unmatched. The germline V gene encodes CDR1 SGHNT and CDR2 YYREEE (reference sequence). The CDR3 consists of 15 residues. The DNA for the CDR3 is TGTGCCAGCAGCCCGAGCGGGGCCTGGGGAGATACGCAGTATTTT. This gives the protein CASSPSGAWGDTQYF.

The chain is built from TRBV5-4 and TRBJ2-1, with 9 bases lining up with TRBD2. V trimming: 0 bases; J trimming: 11 bases; junction bases outside the gene matches: 6. The CDR3 consists of 14 residues. Germline V gene data show CDR1 as SGHNT and CDR2 as YYREEE (reference sequence). The chain's CDR3 is CASSLDLAGLQQFF. CDR3 DNA: TGTGCCAGCAGCTTGGACCTAGCGGGGTTACAGCAGTTCTTC.

The chain uses TRBV5-1 and TRBJ2-1; 10 positions agree with TRBD2. The CDR3 is made up of 17 amino acids. CDR1 is SGHRS and CDR2 is YFSETQ in the germline V gene. The V segment lost 1 base and the J segment 6 bases; nucleotides outside the gene matches: 10. Written as DNA, the CDR3 is TGCGCCAGCAGCTTGTGGCGCCCAGCGGGGGGGAGCAATGAGCAGTTCTTC. This translates into CASSLWRPAGGSNEQFF.

In this sample, this clone turned up a few times. The J gene is TRBJ1-1, the V gene TRBV5-1, with D possibly TRBD1 on 5 matching bases. The germline V gene has CDR1 SGHRS and CDR2 YFSETQ. Trimming cost V 2 bases and J 1 base, with 12 bases left between them. The CDR3 covers 15 residues. DNA for the CDR3: TGCGCCAGCAGCTTAGCTACAAGGGGGAACACTGAAGCTTTCTTT. It is translated as CASSLATRGNTEAFF.

The gene calls are TRBV9 and TRBJ2-1; tentatively, D is TRBD2 (6 bases). Trimming cost V 4 bases and J 9 bases, with 17 bases left between them. The CDR3 has 14 residues. The germline CDR1 and CDR2 sequences are SGDLS and YYNGEE. The CDR3 spells CASSPRLDEIEQFF. The CDR3 region has the DNA TGTGCCAGCAGCCCCAGACTAGATGAGATTGAGCAGTTCTTC.

The chain's CDR3 is CATSRPGLAGTDTQYF. The DNA for the CDR3 is TGTGCCACCAGCAGACCGGGACTAGCGGGGACAGATACGCAGTATTTT. This chain joins TRBV15 and TRBJ2-3, with 13 bases that match TRBD2. The CDR3 is made up of 16 amino acids. Per the germline V gene, CDR1 is LNHNV and CDR2 is YYDKDF (reference sequence). V lost 2 bases and J lost 3; bases outside the gene matches: 2.

Only a few counts were recorded for this clone. This chain connects TRBV4-3 to TRBJ1-2; no clear D. Germline CDR1 is LGHNA and CDR2 is YSLEER. This CDR3 contains 16 residues. The germline V and J ends were trimmed by 0 bases and 8 bases, with 19 bases remaining between them. CDR3 residues: CASSQDSRSRHRGYTF. The CDR3 nucleotides read TGCGCCAGCAGCCAAGATTCACGCTCCAGACATCGAGGCTACACCTTC.

This clone was seen more than once but under ten times. The chain carries TRBV7-2 and TRBJ2-7; TRBD1 matches 9 bases. CDR1 and CDR2 from the germline V gene are SGHTA and FQGNSA. Trimming at V came to 5 bases and at J to 0 bases, leaving 2 bases not matched to a gene. This CDR3 has 14 residues. The CDR3 DNA sequence: TGTGCCAGCAGCAGACAGGGGGGCTCCTACGAGCAGTACTTC. Translating gives CASSRQGGSYEQYF. The full variable domain, in which reference TRBV7-2 and TRBJ2-7 provide the parts outside the CDR3, is GAGVSQSPSNKVTEKGKDVELRCDPISGHTALYWYRQSLGQGLEFLIYFQGNSAPDKSGLPSDRFSAERTGGSVSTLTIQRTQQEDSAVYLCASSRQGGSYEQYFGPGTRLTVT.

In this sample, this clone turned up a few times. The rearrangement uses TRBV29-1 and TRBJ2-7; D call uncertain. Germline V gene data show CDR1 as SQVTM and CDR2 as ANQGSEA. Deletions cut 4 bases from V and 3 bases from J, with 10 bases between. This CDR3 region has 12 residues. The CDR3 sequence is CSVGDIYYEQYF. CDR3 bases: TGCAGCGTTGGTGACATTTACTACGAGCAGTACTTC.

This clone showed up just a few times. This sequence joins TRBV27 and TRBJ1-1; TRBD1 might be the D (6 bases). The V end was cut by 8 bases, the J end by 0 bases, with 13 bases between. The germline CDR1 and CDR2 sequences are MNHEY and SMNVEV (reference sequence). The CDR3 is 14 amino acids. The chain's CDR3 is CASRTASMNTEAFF. The CDR3 coding sequence is TGTGCCAGCCGGACAGCCTCCATGAACACTGAAGCTTTCTTT.

The sample holds a few counts of this clone. Other DNA sequences in this sample translate to the same CDR3. The chain joins TRBV5-1 to TRBJ2-3; tentative D call: TRBD1 (6 bases). The V and J ends lost 2 bases and 5 bases respectively, with 9 bases between them. The CDR3 sequence is 13 residues long. CDR1 SGHRS and CDR2 YFSETQ come from the germline V gene. CDR3 region: CASSLVGGDTQYF. CDR3 sequence (DNA): TGCGCCAGCAGCTTAGTAGGGGGAGATACGCAGTATTTT.

J is TRBJ2-1 and V is TRBV27, with 8 bases that match TRBD1. There are 14 residues in the CDR3. V lost 5 bases and J lost 4; bases outside the gene matches: 4. Germline V gene data show CDR1 as MNHEY and CDR2 as SMNVEV (reference sequence). CDR3: CASSRTGSYNEQFF. In DNA form, the CDR3 reads TGTGCCAGCAGTCGGACAGGGTCGTACAATGAGCAGTTCTTC.

This clone was counted ten times or more. This chain connects TRBV29-1 to TRBJ1-2, with a weak D call TRBD1 (5 bases). This CDR3 has 11 amino acids. Germline CDR1 and CDR2: SQVTM and ANQGSEA. V lost 8 bases and J 6 bases, leaving 13 bases between the germline ends. CDR3 region: CSLQGGDGYTF. CDR3 sequence (DNA): TGCAGCCTTCAGGGTGGAGATGGCTACACCTTC. Based on the CDR3 plus reference TRBV29-1 and TRBJ1-2, the full variable domain is SAVISQKPSRDICQRGTSLTIQCQVDSQVTMMFWYRQQPGQSLTLIATANQGSEATYESGFVIDKFPISRPNLTFSTLTVSNMSPEDSSIYLCSLQGGDGYTFGSGTRLTVV.

Only a few counts were recorded for this clone. The chain carries TRBV4-3 and TRBJ2-2, with D maybe TRBD2 (6 bases). Germline V lookup: CDR1 LGHNA, CDR2 YSLEER. Trimming pared 5 bases from V and 2 bases from J, leaving 24 bases between. The CDR3 runs 19 residues. In DNA form, the CDR3 reads TGCGCCAGCAGCTCCGGTATTGACAGCGGGTTTCGAAACACCGGGGAGCTGTTTTTT. It yields the protein CASSSGIDSGFRNTGELFF.